The 11 T cell receptor beta chains below all came from one sample that was sequenced in a study of a mutant IDH1 vaccine in newly diagnosed glioma. TCRdb's table, derived via immunoSEQ multiplex PCR, lists solely in-frame clones and lacks some. This sample carries some 57,000 clones, 60% to 85% of them seen once, and the ten largest clones take more than 4%. These TCRs' antigens remain unknown. Time point: week 47, end of study. What each vaccine dose contained was 300 ug of mutant IDH1 20-mer peptide, accompanied by topical imiquimod. The starting material was PBMCs, obtained from a glioma patient whose treatment included an IDH1 peptide vaccine. The source of these receptors is a woman aged 40 to 50 with glioma. Some clones in this sample may be carry-over from other donors' samples.

This clone was seen only a few times. This chain joins TRBV6-1 and TRBJ2-7; D possibly uses TRBD1 or TRBD2 (7 bases each). V was shortened by 7 bases and J by 7 bases, with 23 bases between the two germline ends. The CDR3 consists of 15 residues. Germline V gene data show CDR1 as MNHNS and CDR2 as SASEGT. The DNA for the CDR3 is TGTGCCAGCACCAAGGGGGGGGACAGCCACCGGGAGCAGTACTTC. Encoded protein: CASTKGGDSHREQYF.

The chain carries TRBV18 and TRBJ1-2; 7 nucleotides agree with TRBD1. Per germline, CDR1 KGHSH and CDR2 LQKENI. This CDR3 is 15 amino acids long. J gave up 6 bases and V 2 bases, and 9 bases lay outside the gene matches. The CDR3 loop is CASSPIFGTGDGYTF. The CDR3 region has the DNA TGTGCCAGCTCACCAATTTTCGGTACAGGGGATGGCTACACCTTC.

This rearrangement joins TRBV19 to TRBJ1-1; unclear D gene. CDR1 LNHDA and CDR2 SQIVND come from the germline V gene (reference sequence). Trimming cost V 5 bases and J 3 bases, with 10 bases left between them. There are 13 residues in the CDR3. The CDR3 protein is CASSRQVHTEAFF. In nucleotides, the CDR3 is TGTGCCAGTAGTCGCCAGGTTCACACTGAAGCTTTCTTT.

The chain uses TRBV4-3 and TRBJ1-4; 9 positions match TRBD1. The CDR3 consists of 16 residues. Per the germline V gene, CDR1 is LGHNA and CDR2 is YSLEER. V gave up 0 bases and J gave up 8 bases; unmatched junction bases: 7. CDR3 in amino acids: CASSQEGGTGSEKLFF. The CDR3 DNA is TGCGCCAGCAGCCAAGAGGGGGGGACAGGGTCGGAAAAACTGTTTTTT.

This sequence joins TRBV7-2 and TRBJ2-5; possible D gene TRBD1, 6 bases. Trimming pared 6 bases from V and 3 bases from J, leaving 26 bases between. CDR1 is SGHTA and CDR2 is FQGNSA in the germline V gene. The CDR3 has 18 residues. CDR3 residues: CASRQRGWGAAGKETQYF. The CDR3 DNA follows: TGTGCCAGCAGGCAAAGGGGGTGGGGCGCTGCGGGTAAAGAGACCCAGTACTTC.

This chain links TRBV7-8 with TRBJ2-7, with a weak D call TRBD1 (5 bases). V dropped 5 bases and J dropped 4 bases, with 15 bases sitting between them. CDR1 and CDR2 from the germline V gene are SGHVS and FQNEAQ. The CDR3 totals 14 residues. CDR3 amino acids: CASSAKGKTYEQYF. As DNA, the CDR3 is TGTGCCAGCAGCGCGAAGGGGAAGACTTACGAGCAGTACTTC.

The chain combines TRBV30 with TRBJ1-1; no clear D. Looked up from germline, CDR1 is GTSNPN and CDR2 is SVGIG (reference sequence). The V end was cut by 2 bases, the J end by 1 base, with 8 bases between. CDR3 size: 13 residues. The CDR3 nucleotides read TGTGCCTGGAGTCCACGAGGGAACACTGAAGCTTTCTTT. Translated, it gives CAWSPRGNTEAFF.

This clone was found a few times. As DNA, the CDR3 is TGCGCCAGCAGCTTGGTTGGCAGCGGGCTCGGCACAGATACGCAGTATTTT. Translating it yields CASSLVGSGLGTDTQYF. The chain links TRBV5-1 to TRBJ2-3, with a possible D match to TRBD2 (6 bases). Germline CDR1 reads SGHRS; CDR2 reads YFSETQ. Between the trimmed V and J ends, which lost 0 bases and 1 base, there was a span of 15 bases. The CDR3 runs to 17 residues.

The V and J genes are TRBV5-6 and TRBJ2-5; D gene ambiguous. V was pared by 4 bases and J by 1 base, with 20 bases between. Per germline, CDR1 SGHDT and CDR2 YYEEEE. This CDR3 has 17 amino acids. The CDR3 DNA follows: TGTGCCAGCAGCCTGCTTCGTTTTGAAGGGATCCAAGAGACCCAGTACTTC. Its protein product is CASSLLRFEGIQETQYF.

The chain couples TRBV14 to TRBJ1-6, with a possible D match to TRBD1 (5 bases). The CDR3 spans 16 residues. Germline-derived CDR1 and CDR2 are SGHDN and FVKESK. Trimming took 0 bases from V and 7 from J, leaving 13 bases between them. In DNA form, the CDR3 reads TGTGCCAGCAGCCAAGATATGGGACGGAGGAATTCACCCCTCCACTTT. Protein: CASSQDMGRRNSPLHF.

The chain is built from TRBV10-1 and TRBJ2-3; D is undetermined. The CDR3 extends over 14 amino acids. Germline values: CDR1 WNHNN, CDR2 SYGVQD (reference sequence). V was cut by 0 bases and J by 0 bases, with 4 bases left in between. DNA for the CDR3: TGCGCCAGCAGTGAGTCAGGTAGCACAGATACGCAGTATTTT. The encoded protein is CASSESGSTDTQYF.